The 26 T cell receptor beta chains presented below share a single source sample, sequenced in a study of cytomegalovirus exposure and HLA in healthy donors. The primer mix had 60 Vbeta and 13 Jbeta primers. Sequenced by immunoSEQ multiplex PCR; TCRdb stores in-frame clones only, minus some. In the table there are about 220,000 clones, 75% to 90% of which are singletons. The material sequenced was PBMCs. These receptors were collected from a boy between 2 and 10 years old in good health and CMV-seronegative.

V is TRBV11-2 and J is TRBJ2-3, with D tentatively TRBD2 (6 bases). The CDR3 length is 14 residues. Germline V gene data show CDR1 as SGHAT and CDR2 as FQNNGV. V lost 8 bases and J lost 1, with 13 bases in between. CDR3 sequence reads: CASRFTGGTDTQYF. CDR3 DNA: TGTGCCAGCCGATTCACGGGGGGCACAGATACGCAGTATTTT.

This chain joins TRBV13 and TRBJ2-7; 11 nucleotides align to TRBD1. The J segment lost 7 bases and the V segment lost 5 bases, leaving 10 bases of the junction unmatched. CDR1 and CDR2 from the germline V gene are PRHDT and FYEKMQ (reference sequence). CDR3 size: 15 residues. Here the CDR3 reads CASSPGTGGTREQYF. DNA for the CDR3: TGTGCCAGCAGCCCGGGGACAGGGGGGACGCGGGAGCAGTACTTC.

The chain uses TRBV7-9 and TRBJ1-2; D not certain. Germline V lookup: CDR1 SEHNR, CDR2 FQNEAQ (reference sequence). The CDR3 length is 15 residues. Trimming stripped 1 base from V and 5 bases from J, with 14 bases between. CDR3 sequence reads: CASSLVQDRGYGYTF. The DNA of the CDR3 is TGTGCCAGCAGCTTAGTTCAGGATCGGGGTTATGGCTACACCTTC.

The genes are TRBV19 and TRBJ1-5; tentative D call: TRBD1 (5 bases). The V and J ends lost 6 bases and 7 bases respectively, with 22 bases between them. Per germline, CDR1 LNHDA and CDR2 SQIVND (reference sequence). The CDR3 has 16 amino acids. CDR3 in amino acids: CASRHTQGGGRQPQHF. In DNA form, the CDR3 reads TGTGCCAGTAGACATACTCAAGGCGGGGGTCGACAGCCCCAGCATTTT. Full variable domain (remainder filled in from reference TRBV19 and TRBJ1-5): DGGITQSPKYLFRKEGQNVTLSCEQNLNHDAMYWYRQDPGQGLRLIYYSQIVNDFQKGDIAEGYSVSREKKESFPLTVTSAQKNPTAFYLCASRHTQGGGRQPQHFGDGTRLSIL.

This CDR3 reads CASSVGQLTSYEQYF. The CDR3 bases are TGTGCCAGCAGCGTGGGACAGCTGACCTCCTACGAGCAGTACTTC. V and J are TRBV5-4 and TRBJ2-7, with 7 bases that match TRBD1. V shed 4 bases, J shed 0 bases, and the junction held 7 bases outside the gene matches. The V gene's germline CDR1 is SGHNT and CDR2 YYREEE (reference sequence). The CDR3 length is 15 residues.

This clone appeared a few times. This chain uses TRBV6-5 with TRBJ1-1; no definite D call. The CDR3 has 13 amino acids. CDR1 MNHEY and CDR2 SVGAGI come from the germline V gene. V dropped 7 bases and J dropped 6 bases, with 15 bases sitting between them. The CDR3 DNA reads as TGTGCCAGCACCTACCGGGGAGCCCCTGAAGCTTTCTTT. This sequence encodes CASTYRGAPEAFF.

The J gene is TRBJ1-2, the V gene TRBV11-2; maybe TRBD1 (5 bases). Germline assignment: CDR1 SGHAT and CDR2 FQNNGV. V lost 5 bases and J 3 bases, leaving 16 bases between the germline ends. CDR3 length equals 15 residues. The CDR3 protein is CASSARPGGDYGYTF. The CDR3 DNA reads as TGTGCCAGCAGCGCTAGACCGGGAGGGGACTATGGCTACACCTTC.

J is TRBJ2-1 and V is TRBV25-1; D unresolved. Trimming took 9 bases from V and 7 from J, leaving 10 bases between them. The germline gives CDR1 MGHDK, CDR2 SYGVNS. The CDR3 is 11 amino acids. CDR3 sequence reads: CASTIGNEQFF. CDR3 DNA: TGTGCCAGTACTATTGGAAATGAGCAGTTCTTC.

This chain uses TRBV29-1 with TRBJ2-5; 9 bases are shared with TRBD2. Trimming took 3 bases from V and 5 from J; bases not matched to a gene: 7. The CDR3 is 14 amino acids. Germline V gene lookup returns CDR1 SQVTM and CDR2 ANQGSEA. The CDR3, as DNA: TGCAGCGTTGAGTGGCTCGCGGGGGGGGAGACCCAGTACTTC. Its translation is CSVEWLAGGETQYF.

The CDR3 coding sequence is TGTGCCAGCAGCCACCCCCTAGCGGGAGTGGGGGAGCAGTACTTC. Protein product: CASSHPLAGVGEQYF. This chain joins TRBV4-2 and TRBJ2-7; 10 nucleotides agree with TRBD2. In germline, CDR1 is LGHNA, CDR2 YNFKEQ. V gave up 3 bases and J gave up 7 bases; unmatched junction bases: 9. This CDR3 is 15 amino acids long.

On this clone itself: A read error may account for a junction end that differs from germline. Other nucleotide sequences in the sample specify the same CDR3. In DNA form, the CDR3 reads TGTGCCAGCAGCTTTCCGACAGCAACTTTAAACTATGGCTATACCTTC. This codes for CASSFPTATLNYGYTF. This chain uses TRBV11-2 with TRBJ1-2; D is possibly TRBD1 (5 bases). Germline loops: CDR1 SGHAT, CDR2 FQNNGV. The CDR3 covers 16 residues.

The J gene is TRBJ2-2, the V gene TRBV11-3, with 8 bases that match TRBD1. Germline CDR1 SGHNT, CDR2 YENEEA. J gave up 8 bases and V 3 bases, and 8 bases lay outside the gene matches. The CDR3 runs to 15 residues. CDR3 region: CASSLRRTGTGELFF. The CDR3 DNA follows: TGTGCCAGCAGCTTGAGAAGGACAGGGACAGGGGAGCTGTTTTTT.

The chain joins TRBV27 to TRBJ2-7; perhaps TRBD1 as D (6 bases). Germline CDR1 MNHEY, CDR2 SMNVEV (reference sequence). V lost 0 bases to trimming and J lost 3 bases, with 15 bases between them. CDR3 length: 16 amino acids. The DNA of the CDR3 is TGTGCCAGCAGTTTATCCGGACCCGAGACAGGCTACGAGCAGTACTTC. Translated, it gives CASSLSGPETGYEQYF.

The chain carries TRBV7-3 and TRBJ2-1, with 7 positions matching TRBD2. Trimming cost V 0 bases and J 1 base; bases outside gene matches: 3. This CDR3 comprises 16 residues. From germline, CDR1 is SGHTA and CDR2 FQGTGA. CDR3 nucleotides: TGTGCCAGCAGCTTAACGTGGGGGGGGTCCTACAATGAGCAGTTCTTC. This gives the protein CASSLTWGGSYNEQFF.

This chain uses TRBV11-1 with TRBJ2-3; a possible D gene is TRBD2 (6 bases). The CDR3 contains 14 residues. Germline CDR1 is SGHAT and CDR2 is FQDESV (reference sequence). Trimming left V 4 bases short and J 6 bases short, with 14 bases between. The CDR3 loop is CASSSTTSSDTQYF. CDR3 nucleotides: TGTGCCAGCAGCTCGACGACTAGTTCGGATACGCAGTATTTT.

The rearrangement uses TRBV6-4 and TRBJ2-7; TRBD2 might be the D (7 bases). Germline CDR1 and CDR2: MRHNA and SNTAGT. V lost 7 bases and J lost 4, with 17 bases in between. The CDR3 is made up of 14 amino acids. Written as DNA, the CDR3 is TGTGCCAGCAACGGGACACGGGGGGCGTACGAGCAGTACTTC. Translating it yields CASNGTRGAYEQYF.

The V call is TRBV19, the J call TRBJ2-7, with D possibly matching TRBD2 (5 bases). The ends were cut back, 4 bases at V and 2 bases at J, with 15 bases in the middle. Germline V gene lookup returns CDR1 LNHDA and CDR2 SQIVND (reference sequence). The CDR3 length is 15 residues. Here the CDR3 DNA reads TGTGCCAGTAGTACGAGCGGTTCCGGGGCCTACGAGCAGTACTTC. This translates into CASSTSGSGAYEQYF.

CDR3 in DNA: TGTGCCAGCAGTTACGGCACAGGGGCGGCTAATGAAAAACTGTTTTTT. It specifies CASSYGTGAANEKLFF. The chain recombines TRBV6-5 with TRBJ1-4; 7 bases agree with TRBD1. CDR3 length: 16 residues. The V gene end was trimmed by 2 bases and the J gene end by 3 bases; junction bases not matched to a gene: 6. Germline CDR1 reads MNHEY; CDR2 reads SVGAGI.

The genes are TRBV6-6 and TRBJ1-5; 8 bases map to TRBD1. Trimming at V came to 7 bases and at J to 0 bases, leaving 8 bases not matched to a gene. CDR1 and CDR2 (germline): MNHNY, SVGAGI (reference sequence). This CDR3 has 16 residues. The CDR3 nucleotides read TGTGCCAGCACTGACAGGGGCCCTTATAGCAATCAGCCCCAGCATTTT. As protein: CASTDRGPYSNQPQHF.

The V and J genes are TRBV29-1 and TRBJ2-5, with no clear D. The CDR3 is 11 residues long. Germline CDR1 reads SQVTM; CDR2 reads ANQGSEA. The V end was cut by 4 bases, the J end by 1 base, with 4 bases between. The CDR3 here is CSVVLQETQYF. CDR3 nucleotides: TGCAGCGTTGTCCTCCAAGAGACCCAGTACTTC.

This rearrangement joins TRBV7-6 to TRBJ2-2; 9 bases map to TRBD1. Germline-derived CDR1 and CDR2 are SGHVS and FNYEAQ. With 1 base clipped from V and 7 bases from J, the junction kept 10 bases outside the gene matches. The CDR3 spans 17 residues. The CDR3 is CASSLEGGTGTSGELFF. Here the CDR3 DNA reads TGTGCCAGCAGCTTAGAAGGGGGGACAGGGACCAGCGGGGAGCTGTTTTTT.

This clone was seen a handful of times. The chain uses TRBV2 and TRBJ2-3, with a possible D match to TRBD2 (6 bases). Deletions cut 5 bases from V and 2 bases from J, with 8 bases between. The CDR3 runs to 13 residues. CDR1 SNHLY and CDR2 FYNNEI come from the germline V gene. CDR3 amino acids: CASSRDFTDTQYF. In DNA form, the CDR3 reads TGTGCCAGCAGTAGGGACTTCACAGATACGCAGTATTTT.

This chain's CDR3 is CASSPGRGRNGYTF. CDR3 DNA: TGTGCCAGCAGTCCCGGCAGGGGAAGGAATGGCTACACCTTC. This chain joins TRBV27 and TRBJ1-2, with D possibly matching TRBD1 (6 bases). The V gene's germline CDR1 is MNHEY and CDR2 SMNVEV (reference sequence). Trimming cost V 5 bases and J 6 bases, with 16 bases left between them. The CDR3 totals 14 residues.

V and J are TRBV7-8 and TRBJ2-7; TRBD1 agrees at 7 bases. This CDR3 spans 16 amino acids. V lost 0 bases, J lost 1 base, and 6 bases stayed unmatched. From germline, CDR1 is SGHVS and CDR2 FQNEAQ. This CDR3 reads CASSLAVRTGSYEQYF. The CDR3 DNA sequence: TGTGCCAGCAGCTTAGCGGTAAGGACAGGATCCTACGAGCAGTACTTC. The whole variable domain, remainder taken from reference TRBV7-8 and TRBJ2-7, is GAGVSQSPRYKVAKRGQDVALRCDPISGHVSLFWYQQALGQGPEFLTYFQNEAQLDKSGLPSDRFFAERPEGSVSTLKIQRTQQEDSAVYLCASSLAVRTGSYEQYFGPGTRLTVT.

The rearrangement links TRBV6-4 to TRBJ2-1, with 7 bases fitting TRBD2. The V gene's germline CDR1 is MRHNA and CDR2 SNTAGT. This CDR3 has 16 residues. The V and J ends lost 2 bases and 7 bases, in that order; junction bases with no gene match: 11. The chain's CDR3 is CASSDLPTGGSNEQFF. The CDR3 DNA reads as TGTGCCAGCAGTGACCTCCCGACGGGAGGTTCAAATGAGCAGTTCTTC.

This clone was counted between two and nine times. This chain joins TRBV28 and TRBJ2-4; D may be TRBD1 (6 bases). The germline gives CDR1 MDHEN, CDR2 SYDVKM. This CDR3 comprises 15 residues. V dropped 4 bases and J dropped 0 bases, with 10 bases sitting between them. CDR3 in DNA: TGTGCCAGCAGTTACAGGGTCGGAGCCAAAAACATTCAGTACTTC. It yields the protein CASSYRVGAKNIQYF.